This T cell receptor (beta chain) was profiled in a study of blood T cells in healthy people across ages. Whole-study results and caveats: Diversity estimated from one million T cells was considered an underestimate.

Next came a second PCR, run for roughly 7 to 12 cycles, which used a sample-barcoded 5' primer along with a J-beta primer mix. TCRdb called the 5' RACE reads again in MiXCR, with one record for every CDR3 protein. The table shows hundreds of thousands of distinct CDR3 sequences, with about 61% occurring only once. In regard to this clonotype: Its antigen is currently unknown.

The clonotype was recovered from a man between 40 and 49 years old in good health. Sequenced material: blood.

This CDR3 reads CASSEAGREDTQYF. CDR3 in DNA: TGTGCCAGCAGTGAAGCCGGGAGAGAGGATACGCAGTATTTT. The chain joins TRBV25-1 to TRBJ2-3, with a weak D call TRBD2 (6 bases). V was trimmed by 2 bases and J by 6 bases, leaving 12 bases between them. This CDR3 has 14 residues. Looked up from germline, CDR1 is MGHDK and CDR2 is SYGVNS.